The 6 T cell receptor beta chains listed next were all sequenced from one sample in a study of blood T cell repertoires in COVID-19. Here immunoSEQ multiplex PCR was the method, and the copy in TCRdb shows in-frame clones only, minus some. The data contain approximately 200,000 clones, 85% to 90% of them singletons. The sequenced sample consisted of PBMCs or T cells enriched from blood (not recorded which). Source of these receptors: a man aged 30 to 45 who had recovered from COVID-19.

The chain links TRBV19 to TRBJ1-2, with 8 nucleotides matching TRBD1. Trimming cost V 5 bases and J 6 bases; bases outside gene matches: 5. CDR1 and CDR2 (germline): LNHDA, SQIVND (reference sequence). The CDR3 consists of 13 residues. CDR3 region: CASSVTGVHGYTF. The CDR3 region has the DNA TGTGCCAGTAGTGTGACAGGGGTCCATGGCTACACCTTC.

The rearrangement links TRBV27 to TRBJ2-1; TRBD2 matches at 10 bases. V gave up 2 bases and J gave up 1 base; unmatched junction bases: 17. The CDR3 consists of 21 residues. Germline V gives CDR1 MNHEY, CDR2 SMNVEV (reference sequence). In DNA, the CDR3 is TGTGCCAGCAGTTTAGTTCTAGGTCTAGCGGGAGATCTTAGGTCCTACAATGAGCAGTTCTTC. It encodes CASSLVLGLAGDLRSYNEQFF.

The chain has TRBV12-3 or TRBV12-4 and TRBJ1-2, with D perhaps TRBD1 (5 bases). The CDR3 sequence is 13 residues long. Trimming shortened V by 3 bases and J by 4 bases, and 9 bases separated the two germline ends. Here the CDR3 reads CASSLDISYGYTF. The CDR3 nucleotides are TGTGCCAGCAGTTTGGACATTAGCTATGGCTACACCTTC.

The rearrangement links TRBV28 to TRBJ1-2; 10 bases line up with TRBD1. CDR3 length: 16 amino acids. Germline-derived CDR1 and CDR2 are MDHEN and SYDVKM. The J segment lost 7 bases and the V segment lost 5 bases, leaving 13 bases of the junction unmatched. The CDR3 spells CASSPLEGQGNGGYTF. For the CDR3, the DNA is TGTGCCAGCAGTCCCCTTGAGGGACAGGGGAACGGTGGCTACACCTTC.

V is TRBV10-3 and J is TRBJ2-2; no firm D call. The V gene's germline CDR1 is ENHRY and CDR2 SYGVKD. Trimming left V 6 bases short and J 1 base short, with 3 bases between. The CDR3 is made up of 12 amino acids. In nucleotides, the CDR3 is TGTGCCATCAGCGTGAACACCGGGGAGCTGTTTTTT. It codes for CAISVNTGELFF.

The chain recombines TRBV5-6 with TRBJ2-7, with 8 bases identical to TRBD1. V shed 1 base, J shed 2 bases, and the junction held 5 bases outside the gene matches. The CDR3 has 15 amino acids. CDR1 and CDR2 from the germline V gene are SGHDT and YYEEEE. The CDR3 here is CASSLIGQGPYEQYF. The CDR3 region has the DNA TGTGCCAGCAGCTTGATCGGACAGGGCCCCTACGAGCAGTACTTC.